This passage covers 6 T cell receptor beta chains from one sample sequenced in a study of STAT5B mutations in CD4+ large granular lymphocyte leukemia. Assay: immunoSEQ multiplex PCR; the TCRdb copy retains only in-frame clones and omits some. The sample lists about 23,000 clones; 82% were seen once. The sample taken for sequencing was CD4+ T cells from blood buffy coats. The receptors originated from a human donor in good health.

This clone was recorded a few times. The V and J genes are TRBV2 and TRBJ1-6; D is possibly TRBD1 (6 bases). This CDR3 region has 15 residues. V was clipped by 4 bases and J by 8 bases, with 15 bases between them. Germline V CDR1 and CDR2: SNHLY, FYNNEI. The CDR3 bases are TGTGCCAGCAGTGGAACACAGGGAAAAGATTCACCCCTCCACTTT. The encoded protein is CASSGTQGKDSPLHF.

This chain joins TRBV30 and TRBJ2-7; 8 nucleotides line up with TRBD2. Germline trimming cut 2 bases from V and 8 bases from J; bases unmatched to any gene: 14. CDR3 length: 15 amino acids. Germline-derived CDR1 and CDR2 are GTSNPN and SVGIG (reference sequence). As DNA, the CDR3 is TGTGCCTGGAGTAAACCGGGACTAGAAGGATCCCAGCAGTACTTC. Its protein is CAWSKPGLEGSQQYF. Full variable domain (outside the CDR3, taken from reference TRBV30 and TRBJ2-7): SQTIHQWPATLVQPVGSPLSLECTVEGTSNPNLYWYRQAAGRGLQLLFYSVGIGQISSEVPQNLSASRPQDRQFILSSKKLLLSDSGFYLCAWSKPGLEGSQQYFGPGTRLTVT.

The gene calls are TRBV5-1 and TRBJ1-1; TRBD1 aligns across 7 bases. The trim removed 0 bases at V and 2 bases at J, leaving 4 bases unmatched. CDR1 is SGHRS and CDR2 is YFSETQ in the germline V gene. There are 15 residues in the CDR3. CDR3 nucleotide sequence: TGCGCCAGCAGCTTGGGACAGGGCCCCAACACTGAAGCTTTCTTT. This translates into CASSLGQGPNTEAFF.

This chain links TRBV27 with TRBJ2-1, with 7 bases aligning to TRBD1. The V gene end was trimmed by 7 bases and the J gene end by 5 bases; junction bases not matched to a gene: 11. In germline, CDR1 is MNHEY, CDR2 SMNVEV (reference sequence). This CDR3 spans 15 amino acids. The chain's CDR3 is CASTPTGAPHNEQFF. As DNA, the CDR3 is TGTGCCAGCACGCCAACAGGGGCTCCTCACAATGAGCAGTTCTTC.

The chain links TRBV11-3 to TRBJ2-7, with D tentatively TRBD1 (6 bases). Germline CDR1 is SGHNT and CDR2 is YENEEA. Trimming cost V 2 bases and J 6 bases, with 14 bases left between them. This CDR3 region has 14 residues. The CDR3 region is CASSLLAWGREQYF. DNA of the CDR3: TGTGCCAGCAGCTTACTAGCCTGGGGGCGCGAGCAGTACTTC.

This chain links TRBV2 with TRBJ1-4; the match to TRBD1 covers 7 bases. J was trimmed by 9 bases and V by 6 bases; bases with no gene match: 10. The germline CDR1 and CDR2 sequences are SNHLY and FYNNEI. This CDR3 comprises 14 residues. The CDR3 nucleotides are TGTGCCAGCAGGAAAGGACAGGCCAGTCAAAAACTGTTTTTT. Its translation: CASRKGQASQKLFF.